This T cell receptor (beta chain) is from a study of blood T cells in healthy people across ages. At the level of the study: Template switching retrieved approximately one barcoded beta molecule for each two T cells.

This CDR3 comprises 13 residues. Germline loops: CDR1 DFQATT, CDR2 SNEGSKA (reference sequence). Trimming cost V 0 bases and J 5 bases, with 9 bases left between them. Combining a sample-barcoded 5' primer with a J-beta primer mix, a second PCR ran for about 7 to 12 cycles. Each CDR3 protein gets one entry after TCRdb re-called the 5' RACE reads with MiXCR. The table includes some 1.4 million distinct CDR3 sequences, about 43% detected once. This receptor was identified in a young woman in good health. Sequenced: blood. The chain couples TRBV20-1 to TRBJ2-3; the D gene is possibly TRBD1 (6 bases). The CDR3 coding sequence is TGCAGTGCTAGAGAGGGGGCTAAAGATACGCAGTATTTT. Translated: CSAREGAKDTQYF.